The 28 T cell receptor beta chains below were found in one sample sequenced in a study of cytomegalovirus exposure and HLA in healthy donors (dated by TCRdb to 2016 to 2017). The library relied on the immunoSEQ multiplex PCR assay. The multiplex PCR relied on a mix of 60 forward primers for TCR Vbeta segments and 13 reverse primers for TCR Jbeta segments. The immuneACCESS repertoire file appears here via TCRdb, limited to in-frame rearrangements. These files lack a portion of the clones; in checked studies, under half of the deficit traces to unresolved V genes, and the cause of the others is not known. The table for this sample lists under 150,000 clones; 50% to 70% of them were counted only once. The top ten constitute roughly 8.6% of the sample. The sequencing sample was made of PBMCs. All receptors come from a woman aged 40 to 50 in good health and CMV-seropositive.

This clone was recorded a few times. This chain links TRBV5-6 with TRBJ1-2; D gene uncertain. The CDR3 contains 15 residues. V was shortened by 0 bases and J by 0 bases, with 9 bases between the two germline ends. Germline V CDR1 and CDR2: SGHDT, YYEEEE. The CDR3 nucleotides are TGTGCCAGCAGCTTGGTTGAGGGTACTAACTATGGCTACACCTTC. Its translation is CASSLVEGTNYGYTF.

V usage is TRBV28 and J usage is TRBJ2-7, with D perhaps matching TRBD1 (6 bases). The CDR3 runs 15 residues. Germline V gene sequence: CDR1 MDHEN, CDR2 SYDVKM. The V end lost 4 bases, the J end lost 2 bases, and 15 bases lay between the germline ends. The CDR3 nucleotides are TGTGCCAGCAGTTCACCGGGACAAAACGCCTACGAGCAGTACTTC. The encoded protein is CASSSPGQNAYEQYF. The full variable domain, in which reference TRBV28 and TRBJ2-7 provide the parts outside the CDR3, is DVKVTQSSRYLVKRTGEKVFLECVQDMDHENMFWYRQDPGLGLRLIYFSYDVKMKEKGDIPEGYSVSREKKERFSLILESASTNQTSMYLCASSSPGQNAYEQYFGPGTRLTVT.

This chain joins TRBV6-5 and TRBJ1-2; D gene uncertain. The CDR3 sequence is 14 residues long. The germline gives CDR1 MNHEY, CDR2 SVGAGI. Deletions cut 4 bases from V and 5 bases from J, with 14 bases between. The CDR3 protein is CASSLGRGLYGYTF. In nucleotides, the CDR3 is TGTGCCAGCAGTTTAGGTCGCGGTTTATATGGCTACACCTTC.

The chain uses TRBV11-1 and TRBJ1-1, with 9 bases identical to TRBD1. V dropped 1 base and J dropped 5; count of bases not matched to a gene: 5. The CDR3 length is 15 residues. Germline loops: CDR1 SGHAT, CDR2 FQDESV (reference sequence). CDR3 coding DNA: TGTGCCAGCAGCTTAGAGGGACAGGGAAAAACTGAAGCTTTCTTT. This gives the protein CASSLEGQGKTEAFF.

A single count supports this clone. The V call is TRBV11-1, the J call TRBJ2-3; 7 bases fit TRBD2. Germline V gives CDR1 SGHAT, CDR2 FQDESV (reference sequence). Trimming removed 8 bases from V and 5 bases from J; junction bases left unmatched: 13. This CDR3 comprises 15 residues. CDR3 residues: CASAFLRERVDTQYF. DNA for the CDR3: TGTGCCAGCGCCTTTTTGCGGGAGAGGGTAGATACGCAGTATTTT.

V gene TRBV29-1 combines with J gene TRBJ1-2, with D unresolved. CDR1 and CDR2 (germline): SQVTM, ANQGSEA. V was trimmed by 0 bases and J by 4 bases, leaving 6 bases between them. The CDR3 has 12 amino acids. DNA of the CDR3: TGCAGCGTTGAAGATTTTAGCTATGGCTACACCTTC. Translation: CSVEDFSYGYTF.

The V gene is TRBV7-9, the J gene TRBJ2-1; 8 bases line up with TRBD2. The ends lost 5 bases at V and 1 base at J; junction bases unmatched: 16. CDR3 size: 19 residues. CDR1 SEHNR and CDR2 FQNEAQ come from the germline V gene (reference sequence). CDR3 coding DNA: TGTGCCAGCAGCCTACCGCGGTCTGGCGGGAGGAATTCCTACAATGAGCAGTTCTTC. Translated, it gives CASSLPRSGGRNSYNEQFF.

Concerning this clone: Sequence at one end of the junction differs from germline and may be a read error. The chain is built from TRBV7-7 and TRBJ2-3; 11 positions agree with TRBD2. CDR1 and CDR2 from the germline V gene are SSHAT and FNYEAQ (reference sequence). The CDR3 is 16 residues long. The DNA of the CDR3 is TGTGCTAGCAGCTTAGGAGTAGCGGGAGGGTCAGATACGCAGTATTTT. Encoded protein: CASSLGVAGGSDTQYF.

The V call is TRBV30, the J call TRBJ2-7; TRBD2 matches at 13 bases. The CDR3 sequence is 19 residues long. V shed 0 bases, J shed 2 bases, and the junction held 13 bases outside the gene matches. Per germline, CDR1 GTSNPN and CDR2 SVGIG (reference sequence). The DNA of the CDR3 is TGTGCCTGGAGTGTACGCCGGACTGACGGACTAGCGGGAGCCTACGAGCAGTACTTC. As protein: CAWSVRRTDGLAGAYEQYF. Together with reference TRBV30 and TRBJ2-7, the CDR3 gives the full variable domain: SQTIHQWPATLVQPVGSPLSLECTVEGTSNPNLYWYRQAAGRGLQLLFYSVGIGQISSEVPQNLSASRPQDRQFILSSKKLLLSDSGFYLCAWSVRRTDGLAGAYEQYFGPGTRLTVT.

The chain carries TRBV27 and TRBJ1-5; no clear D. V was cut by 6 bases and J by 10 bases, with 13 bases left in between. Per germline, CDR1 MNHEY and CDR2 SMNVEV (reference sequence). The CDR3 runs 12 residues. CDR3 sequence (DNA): TGTGCCAGCAGGAGAGTTGGAGGCCCCCAGCATTTT. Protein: CASRRVGGPQHF.

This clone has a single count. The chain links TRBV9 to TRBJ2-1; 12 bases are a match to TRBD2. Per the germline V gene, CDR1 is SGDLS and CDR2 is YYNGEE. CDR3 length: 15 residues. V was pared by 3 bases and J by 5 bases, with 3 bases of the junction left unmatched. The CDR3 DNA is TGTGCCAGCAGCGCCGGACTAGCGGGAAACAATGAGCAGTTCTTC. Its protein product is CASSAGLAGNNEQFF.

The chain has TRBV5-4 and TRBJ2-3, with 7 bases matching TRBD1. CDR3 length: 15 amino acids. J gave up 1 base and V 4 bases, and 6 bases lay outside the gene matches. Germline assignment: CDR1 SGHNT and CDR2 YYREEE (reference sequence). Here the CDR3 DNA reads TGTGCCAGCAGCCCGGGACAGCATGGCACAGATACGCAGTATTTT. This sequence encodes CASSPGQHGTDTQYF.

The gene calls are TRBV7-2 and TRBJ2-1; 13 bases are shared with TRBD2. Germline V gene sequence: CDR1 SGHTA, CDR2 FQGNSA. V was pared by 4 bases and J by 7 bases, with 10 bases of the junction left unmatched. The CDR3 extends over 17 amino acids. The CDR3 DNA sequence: TGTGCCAGCAGCTCCTCCGGACTAGCGGGAGTCGGTAATGAGCAGTTCTTC. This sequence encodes CASSSSGLAGVGNEQFF.

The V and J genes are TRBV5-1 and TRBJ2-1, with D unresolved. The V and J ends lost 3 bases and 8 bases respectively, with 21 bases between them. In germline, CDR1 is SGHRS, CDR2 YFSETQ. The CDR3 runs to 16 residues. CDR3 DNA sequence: TGCGCCAGCAGCTCCTTAGCCGCCCTTGGCTTCGATGAGCAGTTCTTC. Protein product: CASSSLAALGFDEQFF. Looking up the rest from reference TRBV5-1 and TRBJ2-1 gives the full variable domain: KAGVTQTPRYLIKTRGQQVTLSCSPISGHRSVSWYQQTPGQGLQFLFEYFSETQRNKGNFPGRFSGRQFSNSRSEMNVSTLELGDSALYLCASSSLAALGFDEQFFGPGTRLTVL.

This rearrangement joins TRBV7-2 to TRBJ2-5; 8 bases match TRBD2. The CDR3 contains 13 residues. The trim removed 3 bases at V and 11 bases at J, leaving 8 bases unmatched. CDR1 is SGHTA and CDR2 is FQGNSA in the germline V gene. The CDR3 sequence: CASSFQRESEQYF. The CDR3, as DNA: TGTGCCAGCAGCTTCCAGCGGGAGTCAGAGCAGTACTTC.

This chain's CDR3 is CATTGVSGNTIYF. The CDR3 nucleotides read TGTGCCACCACGGGGGTCTCTGGAAACACCATATATTTT. The genes are TRBV2 and TRBJ1-3, with D tentatively TRBD1 (5 bases). The CDR3 length is 13 residues. Germline V lookup: CDR1 SNHLY, CDR2 FYNNEI. V was shortened by 10 bases and J by 0 bases, with 10 bases between the two germline ends.

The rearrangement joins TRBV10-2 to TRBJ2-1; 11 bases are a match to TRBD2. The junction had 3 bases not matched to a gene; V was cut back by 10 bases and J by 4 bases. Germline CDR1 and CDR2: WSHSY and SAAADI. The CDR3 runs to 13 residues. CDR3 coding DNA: TGCGCCACCGGGACTAGCGGTTACAATGAGCAGTTCTTC. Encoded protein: CATGTSGYNEQFF.

The CDR3 spells CASSSGSTDTQYF. The CDR3 coding sequence is TGCGCCAGCAGCTCGGGAAGCACAGATACGCAGTATTTT. J is TRBJ2-3 and V is TRBV5-1, with a weak D call TRBD2 (5 bases). Per the germline V gene, CDR1 is SGHRS and CDR2 is YFSETQ. V was shortened by 3 bases and J by 0 bases, with 5 bases between the two germline ends. The CDR3 consists of 13 residues.

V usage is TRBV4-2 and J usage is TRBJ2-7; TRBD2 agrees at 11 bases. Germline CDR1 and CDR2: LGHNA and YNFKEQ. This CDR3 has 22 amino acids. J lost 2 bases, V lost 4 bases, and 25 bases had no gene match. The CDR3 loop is CASSRGTVLAGGITSGPYEQYF. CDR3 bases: TGTGCCAGCAGCCGGGGGACCGTTCTAGCGGGAGGTATAACCTCCGGCCCCTACGAGCAGTACTTC.

The CDR3, as DNA: TGTGCCAGCAGCCAAAGACAGGGGTTAAGCACTGAAGCTTTCTTT. It codes for CASSQRQGLSTEAFF. This chain joins TRBV9 and TRBJ1-1, with 8 bases lining up with TRBD1. The CDR3 consists of 15 residues. The V segment lost 4 bases and the J segment 4 bases; nucleotides outside the gene matches: 9. Germline V gene lookup returns CDR1 SGDLS and CDR2 YYNGEE. The variable domain in full, completed from reference TRBV9 and TRBJ1-1, reads DSGVTQTPKHLITATGQRVTLRCSPRSGDLSVYWYQQSLDQGLQFLIQYYNGEERAKGNILERFSAQQFPDLHSELNLSSLELGDSALYFCASSQRQGLSTEAFFGQGTRLTVV.

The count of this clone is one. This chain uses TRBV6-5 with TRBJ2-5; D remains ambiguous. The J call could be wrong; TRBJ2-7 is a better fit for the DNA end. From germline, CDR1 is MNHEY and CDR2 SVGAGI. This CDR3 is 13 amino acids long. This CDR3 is CASSYAFSYEQYF. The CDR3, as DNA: TGTGCCAGCAGTTACGCGTTTTCCTACGAGCAGTACTTC.

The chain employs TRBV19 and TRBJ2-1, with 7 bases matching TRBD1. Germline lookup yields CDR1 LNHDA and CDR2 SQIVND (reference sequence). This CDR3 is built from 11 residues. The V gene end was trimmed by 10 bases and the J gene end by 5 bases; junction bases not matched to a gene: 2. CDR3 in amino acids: CATGQHNEQFF. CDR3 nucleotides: TGTGCCACGGGACAGCACAATGAGCAGTTCTTC.

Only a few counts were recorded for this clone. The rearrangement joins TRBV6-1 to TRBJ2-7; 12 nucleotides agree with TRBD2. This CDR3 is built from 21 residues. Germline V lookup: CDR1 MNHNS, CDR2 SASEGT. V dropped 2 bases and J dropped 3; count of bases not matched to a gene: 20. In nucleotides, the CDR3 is TGTGCCAGCAGTGAATTGCTAGCGGGAGGGGTTTTGGTCCCTACTTTCTACGAGCAGTACTTC. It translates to CASSELLAGGVLVPTFYEQYF.

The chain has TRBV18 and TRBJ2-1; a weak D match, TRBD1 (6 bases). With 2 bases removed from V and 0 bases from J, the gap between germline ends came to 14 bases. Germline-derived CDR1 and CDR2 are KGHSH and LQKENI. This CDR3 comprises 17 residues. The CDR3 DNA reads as TGTGCCAGCTCACCAACAGCCGACAGGAGCTCCTACAATGAGCAGTTCTTC. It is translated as CASSPTADRSSYNEQFF.

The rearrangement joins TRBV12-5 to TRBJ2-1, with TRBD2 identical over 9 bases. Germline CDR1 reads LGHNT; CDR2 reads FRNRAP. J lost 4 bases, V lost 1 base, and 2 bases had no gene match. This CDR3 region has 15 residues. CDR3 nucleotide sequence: TGTGCTAGTGGTTTGGGACTAGCGGCTTACAATGAGCAGTTCTTC. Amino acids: CASGLGLAAYNEQFF.

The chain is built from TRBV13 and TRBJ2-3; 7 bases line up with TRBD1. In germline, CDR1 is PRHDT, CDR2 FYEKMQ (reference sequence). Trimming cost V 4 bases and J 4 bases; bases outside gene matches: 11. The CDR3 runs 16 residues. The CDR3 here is CASSSPPGQRADTQYF. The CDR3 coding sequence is TGTGCCAGCAGCTCACCTCCGGGACAGAGAGCAGATACGCAGTATTTT.

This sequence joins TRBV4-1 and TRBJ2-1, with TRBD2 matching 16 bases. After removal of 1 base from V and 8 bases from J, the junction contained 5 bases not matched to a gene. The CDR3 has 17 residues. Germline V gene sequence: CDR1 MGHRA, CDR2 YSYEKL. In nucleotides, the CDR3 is TGCGCCAGCAGCCAAGGGGGAGGGACTAGCGGGAGGGATGAGCAGTTCTTC. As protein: CASSQGGGTSGRDEQFF.

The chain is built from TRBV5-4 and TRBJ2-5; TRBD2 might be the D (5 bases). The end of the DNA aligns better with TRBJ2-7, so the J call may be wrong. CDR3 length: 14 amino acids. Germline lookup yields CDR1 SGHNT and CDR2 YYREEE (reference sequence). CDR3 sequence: CASSLGGLSYEQYF. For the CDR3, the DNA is TGTGCCAGCAGCTTGGGAGGGCTCTCCTACGAGCAGTACTTC.